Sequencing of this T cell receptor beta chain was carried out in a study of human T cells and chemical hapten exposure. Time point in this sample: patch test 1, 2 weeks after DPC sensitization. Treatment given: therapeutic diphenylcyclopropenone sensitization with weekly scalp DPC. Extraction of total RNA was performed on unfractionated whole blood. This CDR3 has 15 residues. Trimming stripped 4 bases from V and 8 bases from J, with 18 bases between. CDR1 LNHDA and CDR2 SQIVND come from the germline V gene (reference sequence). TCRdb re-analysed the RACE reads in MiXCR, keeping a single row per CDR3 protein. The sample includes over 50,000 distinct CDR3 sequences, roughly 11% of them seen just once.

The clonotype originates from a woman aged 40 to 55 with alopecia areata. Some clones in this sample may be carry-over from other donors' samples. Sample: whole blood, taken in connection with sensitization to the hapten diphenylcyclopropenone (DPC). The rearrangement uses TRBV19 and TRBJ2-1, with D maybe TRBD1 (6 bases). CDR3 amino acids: CASSTPPYRVYEQFF. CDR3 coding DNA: TGTGCCAGTAGTACCCCCCCCTACAGGGTTTATGAGCAGTTCTTC.